The entry below gives a single T cell receptor beta chain sequence along with its context. Data came from immunoSEQ multiplex PCR; TCRdb stores just in-frame clones and leaves some out. This sample has approximately 100,000 clones, with about 88% found just once. This sample stems from a study of blood T cell repertoires in COVID-19. Trimming cost V 1 base and J 4 bases; bases outside gene matches: 12. Germline V gene sequence: CDR1 ENHRY, CDR2 SYGVKD. This CDR3 spans 18 amino acids. The chain carries TRBV10-3 and TRBJ2-1; 8 nucleotides line up with TRBD2. Source material: peripheral blood. This clonotype was obtained from a human donor in a cohort sampled during active COVID-19. CDR3: CAISELALVAGLYNEQFF. CDR3 sequence (DNA): TGTGCCATCAGTGAGTTAGCCCTGGTAGCGGGACTATACAATGAGCAGTTCTTC.